The 17 T cell receptor beta chains below were found in one sample sequenced in a study of cytomegalovirus exposure and HLA in healthy donors. Profiling relied on immunoSEQ multiplex PCR, and the TCRdb table lists in-frame clones only, not all of them. The data hold more than 110,000 clones, with around 88% observed a single time. The sample taken for sequencing was PBMCs. These receptors were collected from a woman aged 18 to 35 in good health and CMV-seropositive.

As regards this clone: One end of the junction fails to match germline, which may point to a read error. V and J are TRBV19 and TRBJ1-1, with 7 bases that match TRBD1. The germline V gene has CDR1 LNHDA and CDR2 SQIVND (reference sequence). This CDR3 is 15 amino acids long. This chain's CDR3 is CASSMSGTVNTEAFF. DNA of the CDR3: TGTGCCAGTAGTATGTCGGGGACAGTTAACACTGAGGCTTTCTTT. Full variable domain (outside the CDR3, taken from reference TRBV19 and TRBJ1-1): DGGITQSPKYLFRKEGQNVTLSCEQNLNHDAMYWYRQDPGQGLRLIYYSQIVNDFQKGDIAEGYSVSREKKESFPLTVTSAQKNPTAFYLCASSMSGTVNTEAFFGQGTRLTVV.

The V gene is TRBV19, the J gene TRBJ1-4; no clear D. The CDR3 is 15 residues long. The V and J ends lost 1 base and 0 bases respectively, with 6 bases between them. Germline V CDR1 and CDR2: LNHDA, SQIVND (reference sequence). CDR3 sequence: CASSIGAATNEKLFF. The CDR3 DNA sequence: TGTGCCAGTAGTATAGGAGCCGCAACTAATGAAAAACTGTTTTTT.

The rearrangement links TRBV5-1 to TRBJ2-2; 8 nucleotides match TRBD1. In germline, CDR1 is SGHRS, CDR2 YFSETQ. The junction had 6 bases not matched to a gene; V was cut back by 1 base and J by 1 base. CDR3 size: 17 residues. The CDR3 region is CASSLTGGNLNTGELFF. The CDR3 DNA is TGCGCCAGCAGCTTGACAGGGGGAAACCTGAACACCGGGGAGCTGTTTTTT.

The rearrangement links TRBV15 to TRBJ2-5; 9 bases agree with TRBD2. The CDR3 is made up of 17 amino acids. Germline assignment: CDR1 LNHNV and CDR2 YYDKDF (reference sequence). V was clipped by 0 bases and J by 3 bases; unmatched bases: 8. In DNA, the CDR3 is TGTGCCACCAGCAGAGATCTGGGGACTAGCCGGAAAGAGACCCAGTACTTC. Residues: CATSRDLGTSRKETQYF.

This chain connects TRBV5-6 to TRBJ1-2, with no clear D. Germline V lookup: CDR1 SGHDT, CDR2 YYEEEE. Between the trimmed V and J ends, which lost 0 bases and 0 bases, there was a span of 3 bases. The CDR3 has 13 residues. CDR3 residues: CASSLDTNYGYTF. CDR3 nucleotides: TGTGCCAGCAGCTTGGACACTAACTATGGCTACACCTTC.

This clone is a singleton in its sample. V usage is TRBV27 and J usage is TRBJ2-5; no definite D call. With 5 bases removed from V and 1 base from J, the gap between germline ends came to 11 bases. The CDR3 is 14 residues long. CDR1 is MNHEY and CDR2 is SMNVEV in the germline V gene (reference sequence). CDR3 coding DNA: TGTGCCAGCAGTACCCGACTCGGCCAAGAGACCCAGTACTTC. It translates to CASSTRLGQETQYF.

For the CDR3, the DNA is TGTGCCAGCAGTTCTGGTATAACAGGGTTAAACGAAAAACTGTTTTTT. This gives the protein CASSSGITGLNEKLFF. The rearrangement links TRBV6-5 to TRBJ1-4; tentative D call: TRBD1 (6 bases). Trimming stripped 4 bases from V and 8 bases from J, with 20 bases between. The CDR3 runs to 16 residues. Germline V gene sequence: CDR1 MNHEY, CDR2 SVGAGI.

The V call is TRBV6-5, the J call TRBJ1-2, with 9 nucleotides matching TRBD1. This CDR3 is 15 amino acids long. Germline V CDR1 and CDR2: MNHEY, SVGAGI. J lost 4 bases, V lost 6 bases, and 9 bases had no gene match. CDR3 DNA: TGTGCCAGCAGCCGTCGGACAGGGGCCAGCTATGGCTACACCTTC. Translated: CASSRRTGASYGYTF.

The gene calls are TRBV7-9 and TRBJ1-1; possibly TRBD1 for D (5 bases). V was pared by 0 bases and J by 4 bases, with 12 bases between. The CDR3 loop spans 15 amino acids. CDR1 and CDR2 (germline): SEHNR, FQNEAQ (reference sequence). This chain's CDR3 is CASSLAIGGGTEAFF. DNA of the CDR3: TGTGCCAGCAGCTTAGCGATCGGGGGAGGCACTGAAGCTTTCTTT.

The CDR3 DNA is TGTGCCAGCTCACCAGGAGGACTAGCGGGAGAGGACAATGAGCAGTTCTTC. Translated: CASSPGGLAGEDNEQFF. This sequence joins TRBV18 and TRBJ2-1; 13 nucleotides match TRBD2. The germline CDR1 and CDR2 sequences are KGHSH and LQKENI. The CDR3 runs 17 residues. V shed 2 bases and J 5 bases; nucleotides not matched to a gene: 6.

This clone has only a few counts. The chain uses TRBV2 and TRBJ2-7, with D hard to call. The CDR3 runs to 10 residues. Germline V gene data show CDR1 as SNHLY and CDR2 as FYNNEI. V lost 4 bases and J lost 7, with 5 bases in between. CDR3 protein: CASSGREQYF. The CDR3 nucleotides are TGTGCCAGCAGTGGGCGGGAGCAGTACTTC.

The CDR3 is CASSASGQTIYEQYF. Here the CDR3 DNA reads TGCGCCAGCAGCGCCTCGGGACAAACGATTTACGAGCAGTACTTC. J is TRBJ2-7 and V is TRBV5-1, with a weak D call TRBD1 (6 bases). In germline, CDR1 is SGHRS, CDR2 YFSETQ. V dropped 4 bases and J dropped 4 bases, with 18 bases sitting between them. This CDR3 is 15 amino acids long. Full variable domain (remainder filled in from reference TRBV5-1 and TRBJ2-7): KAGVTQTPRYLIKTRGQQVTLSCSPISGHRSVSWYQQTPGQGLQFLFEYFSETQRNKGNFPGRFSGRQFSNSRSEMNVSTLELGDSALYLCASSASGQTIYEQYFGPGTRLTVT.

The chain links TRBV28 to TRBJ1-5; D is uncertain. The length of the CDR3 is 13 residues. V was pared by 3 bases and J by 6 bases, with 9 bases between. Germline V gene data show CDR1 as MDHEN and CDR2 as SYDVKM. CDR3 nucleotides: TGTGCCAGCAGTTTCAATCCGGGTCAGCCCCAGCATTTT. It codes for CASSFNPGQPQHF. The whole variable domain, filled in from reference TRBV28 and TRBJ1-5, reads DVKVTQSSRYLVKRTGEKVFLECVQDMDHENMFWYRQDPGLGLRLIYFSYDVKMKEKGDIPEGYSVSREKKERFSLILESASTNQTSMYLCASSFNPGQPQHFGDGTRLSIL.

V and J are TRBV2 and TRBJ1-4; 9 bases are a match to TRBD1. The germline V gene has CDR1 SNHLY and CDR2 FYNNEI. The V gene end was trimmed by 8 bases and the J gene end by 8 bases; junction bases not matched to a gene: 6. The CDR3 length is 13 residues. CDR3 sequence (DNA): TGTGCCAGCGGCCGGGACAGGGACGAAAAACTGTTTTTT. Translating gives CASGRDRDEKLFF.

The chain joins TRBV7-6 to TRBJ1-2; D might be TRBD1 (5 bases). This CDR3 contains 13 residues. Trimming shortened V by 4 bases and J by 5 bases, and 11 bases separated the two germline ends. Germline V lookup: CDR1 SGHVS, CDR2 FNYEAQ. CDR3 DNA: TGTGCCAGCAGCTCCGGCGGGGGGTATGGCTACACCTTC. The encoded protein is CASSSGGGYGYTF.

The DNA of the CDR3 is TGCGCCAGCAGCCAAGCGGGGGCTAGCGGGGGTCGGAATACGCAGTATTTT. Its protein product is CASSQAGASGGRNTQYF. The rearrangement joins TRBV4-3 to TRBJ2-3; 10 positions agree with TRBD2. The CDR3 totals 17 residues. Germline assignment: CDR1 LGHNA and CDR2 YSLEER. Trimming took 1 base from V and 7 from J; bases not matched to a gene: 11.

The gene calls are TRBV5-1 and TRBJ2-6; 9 bases agree with TRBD1. J was trimmed by 0 bases and V by 6 bases; bases with no gene match: 7. This CDR3 is built from 17 residues. Germline V gene lookup returns CDR1 SGHRS and CDR2 YFSETQ. CDR3 residues: CASMWTGVASGANVLTF. Written as DNA, the CDR3 is TGCGCCAGCATGTGGACAGGGGTCGCCTCTGGGGCCAACGTCCTGACTTTC. Based on the CDR3 plus reference TRBV5-1 and TRBJ2-6, the full variable domain is KAGVTQTPRYLIKTRGQQVTLSCSPISGHRSVSWYQQTPGQGLQFLFEYFSETQRNKGNFPGRFSGRQFSNSRSEMNVSTLELGDSALYLCASMWTGVASGANVLTFGAGSRLTVL.